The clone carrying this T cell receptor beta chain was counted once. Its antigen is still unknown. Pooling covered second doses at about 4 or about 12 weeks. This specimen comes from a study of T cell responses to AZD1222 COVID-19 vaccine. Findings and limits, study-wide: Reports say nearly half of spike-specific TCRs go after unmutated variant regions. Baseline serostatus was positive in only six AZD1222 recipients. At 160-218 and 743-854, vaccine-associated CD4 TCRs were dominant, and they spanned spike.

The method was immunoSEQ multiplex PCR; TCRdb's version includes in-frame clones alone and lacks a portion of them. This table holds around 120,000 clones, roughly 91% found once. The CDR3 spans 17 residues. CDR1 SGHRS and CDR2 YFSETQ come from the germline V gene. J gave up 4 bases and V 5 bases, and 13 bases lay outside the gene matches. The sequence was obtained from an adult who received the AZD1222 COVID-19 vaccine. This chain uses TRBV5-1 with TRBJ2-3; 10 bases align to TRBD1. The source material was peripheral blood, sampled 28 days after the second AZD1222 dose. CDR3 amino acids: CASSREGQGTRADTQYF. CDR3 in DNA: TGCGCCAGCAGTCGAGAGGGACAGGGGACGCGTGCAGATACGCAGTATTTT.